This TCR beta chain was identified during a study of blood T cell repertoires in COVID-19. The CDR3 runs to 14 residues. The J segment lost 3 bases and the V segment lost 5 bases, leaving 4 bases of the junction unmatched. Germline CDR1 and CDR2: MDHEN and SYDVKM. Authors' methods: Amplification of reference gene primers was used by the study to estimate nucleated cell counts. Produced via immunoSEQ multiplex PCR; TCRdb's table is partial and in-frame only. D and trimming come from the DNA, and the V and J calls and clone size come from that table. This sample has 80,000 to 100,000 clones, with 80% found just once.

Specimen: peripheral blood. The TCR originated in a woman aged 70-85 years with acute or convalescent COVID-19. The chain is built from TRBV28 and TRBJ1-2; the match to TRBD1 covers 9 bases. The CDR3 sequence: CASSPGDRDYGYTF. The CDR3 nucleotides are TGTGCCAGCAGTCCGGGGGACAGGGACTATGGCTACACCTTC.